A single sample gave rise to the 2 T cell receptor beta chains below, sequenced in a study of blood T cell repertoires in COVID-19. TCRdb keeps only in-frame clones here, not all; method: immunoSEQ multiplex PCR. The repertoire holds hundreds of thousands of clones, more than 85% seen once, with around 1.2% in the top ten. Sequenced: peripheral blood. The source is an older man with acute or convalescent COVID-19.

This clone was recorded only once. The CDR3 reads CATSLRTGIIGQPQHF. CDR3 DNA: TGTGCCACCAGCCTCCGGACAGGGATTATCGGCCAGCCCCAGCATTTT. The J gene is TRBJ1-5, the V gene TRBV15, with 8 bases aligning to TRBD1. This CDR3 comprises 16 residues. With 5 bases clipped from V and 7 bases from J, the junction kept 13 bases outside the gene matches. CDR1 and CDR2 (germline): LNHNV, YYDKDF (reference sequence). Variable domain in full (rest from reference TRBV15 and TRBJ1-5): DAMVIQNPRYQVTQFGKPVTLSCSQTLNHNVMYWYQQKSSQAPKLLFHYYDKDFNNEADTPDNFQSRRPNTSFCFLDIRSPGLGDTAMYLCATSLRTGIIGQPQHFGDGTRLSIL.

V is TRBV19 and J is TRBJ1-5, with TRBD1 matching 7 bases. The CDR3 has 14 amino acids. The ends lost 9 bases at V and 4 bases at J; junction bases unmatched: 9. Germline CDR1 is LNHDA and CDR2 is SQIVND (reference sequence). In nucleotides, the CDR3 is TGTGCCAGCAACACAGGGGTTAAGAATCAGCCCCAGCATTTT. Protein sequence: CASNTGVKNQPQHF.